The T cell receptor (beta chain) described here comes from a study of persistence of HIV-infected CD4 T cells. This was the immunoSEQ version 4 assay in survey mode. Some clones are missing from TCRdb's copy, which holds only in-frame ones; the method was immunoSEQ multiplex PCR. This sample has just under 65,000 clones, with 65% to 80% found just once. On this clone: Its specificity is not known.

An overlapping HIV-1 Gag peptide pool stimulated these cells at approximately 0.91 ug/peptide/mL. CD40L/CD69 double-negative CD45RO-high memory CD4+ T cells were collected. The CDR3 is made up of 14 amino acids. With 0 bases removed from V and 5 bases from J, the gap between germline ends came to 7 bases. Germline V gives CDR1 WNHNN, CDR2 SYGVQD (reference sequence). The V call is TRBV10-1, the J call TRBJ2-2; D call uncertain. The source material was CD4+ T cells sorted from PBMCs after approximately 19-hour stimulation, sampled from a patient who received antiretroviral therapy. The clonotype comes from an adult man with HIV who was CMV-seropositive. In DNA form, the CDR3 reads TGCGCCAGCAGTGAGTCTAGGGTTACCGGGGAGCTGTTTTTT. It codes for CASSESRVTGELFF.